The TCR beta chain described here comes from a study of monozygotic twins with cystic fibrosis. Study background: Around 3 micrograms of fragmented DNA underwent around 15 PCR cycles for library preparation.

This clone was observed a few times. The antigen remains unidentified. Profiled with immunoSEQ multiplex PCR; TCRdb holds only in-frame clones, not every one. The sample records 34,000 or so clones, more than 85% being singletons. Germline CDR1 is GTSNPN and CDR2 is SVGIG (reference sequence). CDR3 length: 13 residues. The V gene lost 3 bases and the J gene lost 8 bases, with 11 bases spanning the gap. Study outcomes and limitations: Shared CDR3 numbers were not associated with age, concordance or severity. In 13 of 16 pairs, V gene usage was closest to the co-twin's.

The source is a girl aged 2-10 years with cystic fibrosis. Sequenced: blood. The genes are TRBV30 and TRBJ1-6, with no clear D. CDR3 residues: CAWRVGRDSPLHF. DNA for the CDR3: TGTGCCTGGAGGGTCGGGAGGGATTCACCCCTCCACTTT.